This T cell receptor beta chain comes out of a study of T-cell reconstitution after alpha-beta-depleted transplantation in children. V was cut by 2 bases and J by 9 bases, with 12 bases left in between. CDR1 is SGHRS, CDR2 YFSETQ, per germline. The CDR3 sequence is 14 residues long. This clonotype has more than one count but fewer than ten. Researchers prepared the TCRbeta library using unique molecular identifiers, the study reports. Using its own MiXCR run on the PCR reads, TCRdb lists one record per CDR3 protein. The sample includes a few hundred thousand distinct CDR3 sequences, 11% seen only once; the top ten take approximately 5%.

The clonotype originates from a human donor who donated a stem cell graft to a child with acute myeloid leukemia. The source material was PBMCs from the stem cell graft donor, sampled from the stem cell graft. This chain uses TRBV5-1 with TRBJ1-6, with a weak D call TRBD1 (6 bases). The CDR3 DNA is TGCGCCAGCAGCTTAGGGACAAATCCTTCACCCCTCCACTTT. Encoded protein: CASSLGTNPSPLHF.